The T cell receptor beta chain described here comes from a study of regulatory T cells in long-lasting Graves disease (dated by TCRdb to the early 2020s). For the wider study: Persistent Graves' disease was defined as antithyroid drug treatment for over 5 years with persistently positive TSH receptor autoantibodies. Antithyroid drugs had been taken for approximately 9.7 years on average by persistent Graves' disease patients in the clinical cohort. The study was registered as a clinical trial and conducted in China. A total of some 33 samples were covered by TCR sequencing, comprising some 13 persistent and roughly 20 newly diagnosed Graves' disease patients. Patients with persistent Graves' disease were compared with patients with newly diagnosed Graves' disease using TCR sequencing and RNA sequencing of peripheral blood.

Worth noting for this clonotype: Which antigen it targets is not known. The sample holds no much larger clone one base away, and base qualities are not on file.

Preparation of the library involved multiplex PCR. TCRdb names Illumina HiSeq 4000 as the instrument used. To build TCR beta libraries, CDR3 regions were amplified by Arm-PCR using iRepertoire HTBI primers. Before sequencing, the PCR products underwent gel purification. In the source study's methods: Across samples, 55 to 80 TRBV and 15 or so TRBJ segments were identified and used for gene usage analysis of CDR3 amino acid clonotypes. Filtered high-quality paired reads were merged into contigs using COPE and FqMerger. BLAST was used to align contigs to the IMGT TRBV, TRBD and TRBJ reference genes, and CDR3 was defined following IMGT. Any clonotype with a frequency above 0.1% was classified as a highly expanded clone. Shannon entropy was used to measure repertoire diversity, and the Gini coefficient was used to measure V-J evenness. Public clonotypes were defined as clonotypes shared by more than one individual. TCRdb passed the public sequencing reads through fastp at Q25 and MiXCR, retaining productive beta sequences. Entries are consolidated by CDR3 protein sequence, retaining the most common genes and DNA. In this record, the V and J calls reflect TCRdb's handling and not the investigators' own analysis. A total of approximately 400,000 distinct CDR3 sequences appear in this sample, around 20% of them only once. Over 25% of the sample rests with the top ten.

Points the paper makes about the study in general: Because the primary lesion, thyroid tissue, could not be accessed, the study looked at peripheral blood alone. Sequencing and analysis were limited to the TCR beta chain. A larger number of public clonotypes was shared among persistent patients (approximately 3,000) than among newly diagnosed patients (roughly 1,000). Persistent Graves' disease patients showed lower TCR Shannon entropy and fewer highly expanded clones than newly diagnosed patients, suggesting clonal expansion. The authors acknowledged the small sample size as a limitation that may reduce accuracy.

The sample's time point label, in plain terms: persistent/refractory GD, antithyroid drugs over 5 years with positive TRAb. For both TCR sequencing and RNA sequencing, RNA was extracted from PBMCs in TRIzol. Graves' disease was diagnosed according to American Thyroid Association guidelines. The patients came from an endocrinology department in Xi'an, China. From each patient, around 9 milliliters of peripheral blood was collected into an EDTA anticoagulant tube. PBMCs were isolated by Ficoll Paque Plus density gradient separation without further T cell sorting. RNA quality was checked with an Agilent 2100 Bioanalyzer and agarose gel, and concentration with a NanoDrop 2000. Sequencing used peripheral blood mononuclear cells (PBMCs), obtained when the disease was refractory, from a patient treated with antithyroid drugs. This TCR was recovered from a female donor with Graves disease.

At the DNA level, the sequence is TGCAGCGGACGGAAAAATGAAAAACTGTTTTTT. It is translated as CSGRKNEKLFF. The chain couples TRBV29-1 to TRBJ1-4, with the D segment identity uncertain. The CDR3, from cysteine to phenylalanine, totals 11 residues. The kept DNA is CDR3 alone, 33 bases in frame from the first base. CDR1 and CDR2 are drawn from the germline V gene: SQVTM, ANQGSEA. At the junction V is shortened by 7 bases and J by 5 bases, with 8 bases in between.